Following are 29 T cell receptor beta chains from one sample sequenced in a study of post-analysis software for immune sequencing data. Incorporated into the TCR beta cDNA libraries were unique molecular identifiers, which served to reduce PCR and sequencing biases. One entry per CDR3 protein, called by TCRdb with MiXCR from the PCR reads. This table holds about 540,000 distinct CDR3 sequences, approximately 34% found once. Their target antigens are unknown. Study-level findings and limits: Controls showed lower frequencies than patients for a handful of TRBV segments, and TRBV5-6, TRBV5-1 and TRBV20-1 were among these.

The sequencing sample was made of blood. The receptors originated from a girl aged 2-17 years with multiple sclerosis.

The chain recombines TRBV10-2 with TRBJ1-3; weak D call: TRBD1 (5 bases). Germline V gene lookup returns CDR1 WSHSY and CDR2 SAAADI. V was cut by 6 bases and J by 0 bases, with 15 bases left in between. The CDR3 loop spans 16 amino acids. In nucleotides, the CDR3 is TGCGCCAGCAGCGGCGGGACGCGGGCCTCTGGAAACACCATATATTTT. Its protein is CASSGGTRASGNTIYF.

This rearrangement joins TRBV11-2 to TRBJ2-7, with 8 bases fitting TRBD2. Germline V gene sequence: CDR1 SGHAT, CDR2 FQNNGV. The CDR3 spans 12 residues. With V trimmed by 4 bases and J by 7 bases, 3 bases remained unmatched. Here the CDR3 DNA reads TGTGCCAGCAGCTCACTAGCGGTTGAGCAGTACTTC. Its protein product is CASSSLAVEQYF.

V and J are TRBV10-3 and TRBJ2-5, with D unclear. The germline V and J ends were trimmed by 5 bases and 3 bases, with 4 bases remaining between them. CDR1 and CDR2 (germline): ENHRY, SYGVKD. The CDR3 contains 11 residues. The CDR3, as DNA: TGTGCCATCAGTATCAAAGAGACCCAGTACTTC. Encoded protein: CAISIKETQYF.

This clonotype was seen a handful of times. The chain employs TRBV3-1 and TRBJ2-7; 8 nucleotides align to TRBD1. The CDR3 runs to 16 residues. Germline trimming cut 0 bases from V and 0 bases from J; bases unmatched to any gene: 4. Germline CDR1 is LGHDT and CDR2 is YNNKEL (reference sequence). CDR3: CASSQDSGGDSYEQYF. In DNA form, the CDR3 reads TGTGCCAGCAGCCAAGATTCAGGGGGCGACTCCTACGAGCAGTACTTC.

The CDR3 sequence is CAIKRDRDNTEAFF. The CDR3 DNA reads TGTGCCATCAAAAGGGACAGGGACAACACTGAAGCTTTCTTT. This chain links TRBV10-3 with TRBJ1-1, with 9 bases identical to TRBD1. The germline V gene encodes CDR1 ENHRY and CDR2 SYGVKD. After removal of 7 bases from V and 2 bases from J, the junction contained 5 bases not matched to a gene. CDR3 length: 14 amino acids.

This chain uses TRBV6-1 with TRBJ2-1; D unresolved. The CDR3 has 15 residues. CDR1 and CDR2 from the germline V gene are MNHNS and SASEGT. Trimming took 6 bases from V and 8 from J, leaving 20 bases between them. The CDR3 DNA follows: TGTGCCAGCAGGTGGTCGGCGAGAATGGACCATGAGCAGTTCTTC. Translated, it gives CASRWSARMDHEQFF.

Only one count was recorded for this clonotype. A much larger clonotype is one base distant, so this may be a read error. V and J are TRBV4-1 and TRBJ2-1, with 11 bases that match TRBD2. J lost 11 bases, V lost 0 bases, and 6 bases had no gene match. Germline CDR1 MGHRA, CDR2 YSYEKL. This CDR3 spans 15 amino acids. The CDR3 DNA is TGCGCCAGCAGCCAAGATAAACTAGCGGGGGACCAGCAGTTCTTC. Translating it yields CASSQDKLAGDQQFF.

This chain links TRBV9 with TRBJ2-7; D unclear. Germline CDR1 reads SGDLS; CDR2 reads YYNGEE. The length of the CDR3 is 15 residues. V was pared by 0 bases and J by 2 bases, with 12 bases between. CDR3 bases: TGTGCCAGCAGCGTAGCGCAGTCCGCCCCCTACGAGCAGTACTTC. This codes for CASSVAQSAPYEQYF.

This chain uses TRBV5-1 with TRBJ2-1; 8 nucleotides agree with TRBD2. The CDR3 length is 15 residues. Germline CDR1 reads SGHRS; CDR2 reads YFSETQ. The J segment lost 7 bases and the V segment lost 4 bases, leaving 10 bases of the junction unmatched. The CDR3 nucleotides read TGCGCCAGCAGCCCTCTTACGGGGGGGCGTAATGAGCAGTTCTTC. It codes for CASSPLTGGRNEQFF.

As to this clonotype: One end of the junction varies from germline; a read error may be responsible. The CDR3 DNA reads as TGCGCCTGCAGTGAGTCAGGGGGCGATTATCAGCCCCAGCATTTT. Protein product: CACSESGGDYQPQHF. The chain couples TRBV10-2 to TRBJ1-5; TRBD1 matches at 8 bases. In germline, CDR1 is WSHSY, CDR2 SAAADI. This CDR3 comprises 15 residues.

This clonotype appeared a few times. The gene calls are TRBV11-2 and TRBJ2-1; 9 bases map to TRBD2. The CDR3 extends over 14 amino acids. Germline V gene lookup returns CDR1 SGHAT and CDR2 FQNNGV. The J segment lost 11 bases and the V segment lost 2 bases, leaving 7 bases of the junction unmatched. The CDR3 sequence: CASSLSGGGAQQFF. The CDR3 DNA follows: TGTGCCAGCAGCTTATCAGGCGGGGGGGCTCAGCAGTTCTTC. Full variable domain (missing parts from reference TRBV11-2 and TRBJ2-1): EAGVAQSPRYKIIEKRQSVAFWCNPISGHATLYWYQQILGQGPKLLIQFQNNGVVDDSQLPKDRFSAERLKGVDSTLKIQPAKLEDSAVYLCASSLSGGGAQQFFGPGTRLTVL.

This clonotype has a handful of counts. The chain combines TRBV6-1 with TRBJ1-4; D not resolved. Trimming pared 7 bases from V and 4 bases from J, leaving 10 bases between. The CDR3 extends over 13 amino acids. Germline V gene data show CDR1 as MNHNS and CDR2 as SASEGT. Here the CDR3 reads CASIGQRNEKLFF. CDR3 coding DNA: TGTGCCAGCATTGGGCAGCGTAATGAAAAACTGTTTTTT.

The V call is TRBV7-2, the J call TRBJ2-3; D remains ambiguous. Trimming took off 8 bases at V and 2 bases at J, with 17 bases between the two ends. This CDR3 is 15 amino acids long. In germline, CDR1 is SGHTA, CDR2 FQGNSA. CDR3: CASSSSAVTTDTQYF. In DNA form, the CDR3 reads TGTGCCAGCTCCTCCTCGGCCGTAACCACAGATACGCAGTATTTT.

This clonotype occurred a few times. The chain recombines TRBV15 with TRBJ2-4; D is unresolved. The CDR3 sequence is 16 residues long. The V and J ends lost 0 bases and 0 bases respectively, with 9 bases between them. The germline gives CDR1 LNHNV, CDR2 YYDKDF (reference sequence). The CDR3 coding sequence is TGTGCCACCAGCAGAGATAAAACACCAGCCAAAAACATTCAGTACTTC. Translated, it gives CATSRDKTPAKNIQYF.

The V call is TRBV20-1, the J call TRBJ1-1, with a tentative D call TRBD1 (6 bases). From germline, CDR1 is DFQATT and CDR2 SNEGSKA (reference sequence). Trimming took 6 bases from V and 0 from J, leaving 11 bases between them. This CDR3 contains 13 residues. CDR3 protein: CSATQGMNTEAFF. The CDR3 nucleotides are TGCAGTGCAACACAGGGCATGAACACTGAAGCTTTCTTT.

This clonotype was found a few times. V usage is TRBV6-5 and J usage is TRBJ1-1; weak D call: TRBD1 (6 bases). Trimming shortened V by 2 bases and J by 5 bases, and 21 bases separated the two germline ends. The CDR3 is 17 residues long. Looked up from germline, CDR1 is MNHEY and CDR2 is SVGAGI. The CDR3 sequence is CASSYRTGTQGNTEAFF. CDR3 nucleotide sequence: TGTGCCAGCAGTTACCGTACAGGGACCCAGGGGAATACTGAAGCTTTCTTT.

The chain is built from TRBV29-1 and TRBJ1-2; TRBD1 matches 8 bases. CDR3 length: 12 residues. V lost 7 bases to trimming and J lost 6 bases; unmatched junction nucleotides: 7. From germline, CDR1 is SQVTM and CDR2 ANQGSEA. The CDR3: CSARAGGDGYTF. CDR3 coding DNA: TGCAGCGCCCGGGCAGGGGGCGATGGCTACACCTTC. The full variable domain, rest sourced from reference TRBV29-1 and TRBJ1-2, is SAVISQKPSRDICQRGTSLTIQCQVDSQVTMMFWYRQQPGQSLTLIATANQGSEATYESGFVIDKFPISRPNLTFSTLTVSNMSPEDSSIYLCSARAGGDGYTFGSGTRLTVV.

This clonotype was seen more than once but under ten times. V is TRBV5-1 and J is TRBJ2-3; the match to TRBD1 covers 7 bases. Germline lookup yields CDR1 SGHRS and CDR2 YFSETQ. V was clipped by 7 bases and J by 3 bases; unmatched bases: 8. This CDR3 comprises 14 residues. This CDR3 is CASFSGQFTDTQYF. Here the CDR3 DNA reads TGCGCCAGCTTCTCGGGACAGTTTACAGATACGCAGTATTTT.

In this sample, this clonotype turned up many times. This chain uses TRBV15 with TRBJ2-5; D remains unclear. This CDR3 has 13 residues. V lost 1 base to trimming and J lost 3 bases, with 6 bases between them. The V gene's germline CDR1 is LNHNV and CDR2 YYDKDF (reference sequence). The CDR3 here is CATSRVKEETQYF. The CDR3 DNA reads as TGTGCCACCAGCAGAGTTAAGGAAGAGACCCAGTACTTC.

This clonotype was found once. The chain carries TRBV7-9 and TRBJ2-7; 8 positions match TRBD1. J lost 5 bases, V lost 1 base, and 7 bases had no gene match. Per the germline V gene, CDR1 is SEHNR and CDR2 is FQNEAQ (reference sequence). The CDR3 spans 15 residues. Here the CDR3 reads CASSLGWTGIDEQYF. The CDR3 bases are TGTGCCAGCAGCTTAGGTTGGACAGGGATCGACGAGCAGTACTTC.

The rearrangement joins TRBV5-1 to TRBJ1-2; D remains ambiguous. Between the trimmed V and J ends, which lost 6 bases and 4 bases, there was a span of 7 bases. CDR3 length: 11 amino acids. Germline values: CDR1 SGHRS, CDR2 YFSETQ. CDR3 DNA: TGCGCCAGCATGGGGTCCTATGGCTACACCTTC. Protein: CASMGSYGYTF.

The sample holds a few counts of this clonotype. The gene calls are TRBV7-8 and TRBJ1-2, with D perhaps TRBD1 (6 bases). The CDR3 totals 14 residues. From germline, CDR1 is SGHVS and CDR2 FQNEAQ. V gave up 6 bases and J gave up 8 bases, with 19 bases separating them. CDR3 in DNA: TGTGCCAGCAGACCACCAACACAGGGTTTGGGCTACACCTTC. This gives the protein CASRPPTQGLGYTF.

Regarding this clonotype: Germline is not matched at one junction end, which may reflect a read error. The chain links TRBV20-1 to TRBJ1-6, with 12 bases matching TRBD1. Germline V gene sequence: CDR1 DFQATT, CDR2 SNEGSKA (reference sequence). The CDR3 totals 18 residues. CDR3 sequence reads: CSASAGTGGFSGDSPPHF. In DNA form, the CDR3 reads TGCAGTGCTAGTGCCGGGACAGGGGGCTTTAGTGGCGATTCACCCCCCCACTTT.

The chain recombines TRBV20-1 with TRBJ1-1, with unresolved D. Germline V CDR1 and CDR2: DFQATT, SNEGSKA (reference sequence). This CDR3 is built from 14 residues. The ends were cut back, 3 bases at V and 3 bases at J, with 14 bases in the middle. CDR3 DNA: TGCAGTGCTAGGGCCCTGGGAGGGCACACTGAAGCTTTCTTT. This encodes CSARALGGHTEAFF.

The V gene is TRBV13, the J gene TRBJ2-1; 12 bases align to TRBD2. Germline V lookup: CDR1 PRHDT, CDR2 FYEKMQ (reference sequence). Trimming at V came to 3 bases and at J to 4 bases, leaving 4 bases not matched to a gene. This CDR3 is 16 amino acids long. The CDR3, as DNA: TGTGCCAGCAGCTTGACGGGACTAGCGGGTTACAATGAGCAGTTCTTC. It is translated as CASSLTGLAGYNEQFF.

This clonotype was detected once. The chain recombines TRBV5-1 with TRBJ2-4, with D possibly TRBD2 on 6 matching bases. The end of the DNA fits TRBJ2-7 better, so the J call may be wrong. Germline values: CDR1 SGHRS, CDR2 YFSETQ. The CDR3 extends over 15 amino acids. The CDR3 DNA reads TGCGCCAGCAGCTCACGTGGAGGGGCTAGTTACGAGCAGTACTTC. Its protein product is CASSSRGGASYEQYF.

The gene calls are TRBV10-3 and TRBJ2-2; D possibly corresponds to TRBD2 (6 bases). Germline CDR1 ENHRY, CDR2 SYGVKD. The V end was cut by 6 bases, the J end by 2 bases, with 13 bases between. The CDR3 sequence is 15 residues long. Here the CDR3 reads CAISLSGANTGELFF. The CDR3 DNA sequence: TGTGCCATCAGCCTTAGCGGAGCTAACACCGGGGAGCTGTTTTTT.

V gene TRBV20-1 combines with J gene TRBJ2-5; D ambiguous. V was trimmed by 0 bases and J by 2 bases, leaving 7 bases between them. CDR3 size: 13 residues. Germline lookup yields CDR1 DFQATT and CDR2 SNEGSKA (reference sequence). The CDR3 sequence: CSARDELQETQYF. In DNA form, the CDR3 reads TGCAGTGCTAGAGATGAGTTACAAGAGACCCAGTACTTC.

V gene TRBV20-1 combines with J gene TRBJ2-7, with 8 bases lining up with TRBD1. Germline trimming cut 4 bases from V and 0 bases from J; bases unmatched to any gene: 8. The CDR3 sequence is 15 residues long. The germline CDR1 and CDR2 sequences are DFQATT and SNEGSKA (reference sequence). The DNA of the CDR3 is TGCAGTGCTACCCAGACAGGGGCCAACTCCTACGAGCAGTACTTC. It codes for CSATQTGANSYEQYF.